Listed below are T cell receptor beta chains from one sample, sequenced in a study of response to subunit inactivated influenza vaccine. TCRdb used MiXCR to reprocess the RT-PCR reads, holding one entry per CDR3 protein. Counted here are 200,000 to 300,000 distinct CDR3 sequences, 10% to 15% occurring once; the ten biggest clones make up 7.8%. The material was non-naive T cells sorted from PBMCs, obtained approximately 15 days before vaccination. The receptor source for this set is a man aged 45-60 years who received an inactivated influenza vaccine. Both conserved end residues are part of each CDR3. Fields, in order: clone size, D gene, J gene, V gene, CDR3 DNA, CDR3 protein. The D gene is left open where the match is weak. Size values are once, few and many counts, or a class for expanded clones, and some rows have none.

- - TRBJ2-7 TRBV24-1 TGTGCCACCAGTGACCGCAGGGCCCCCTACGAGCAGTACTTC CATSDRRAPYEQYF
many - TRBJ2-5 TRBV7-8 TGTGCCAGCAGCTTAGGCAGCGAGAGAGGGGCCCAGTACTTC CASSLGSERGAQYF
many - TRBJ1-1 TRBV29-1 TGCAGCGTTGAGGAGGGTATAGGCACTGAAGCTTTCTTT CSVEEGIGTEAFF
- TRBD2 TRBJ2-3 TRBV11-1 TGTGCCAGCAGCGGGACTAGCGGATTCACAGATACGCAGTATTTT CASSGTSGFTDTQYF
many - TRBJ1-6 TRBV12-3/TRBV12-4 TGTGCCAGCAGTTCCGCCTTGGGGCCCCTCCACTTT CASSSALGPLHF
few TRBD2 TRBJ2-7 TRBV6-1 TGTGCCAGCGCTGCATTTAGCGGGAGCTACAACGAGCAGTACTTC CASAAFSGSYNEQYF
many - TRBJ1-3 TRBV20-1 TGCAGTGGGACTACAGGCCTTGGAAACACCATATATTTT CSGTTGLGNTIYF
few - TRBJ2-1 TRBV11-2 TGTGCCAGCAGCTTAATGGGAGCGGCAGGTGGTGTCGGGGAGCAGTTCTTC CASSLMGAAGGVGEQFF
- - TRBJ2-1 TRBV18 TGTGCCAGCTCATCTCTAACACCGGGGCGAAAAAAGGTATACAATGAGCAGTTCTTC CASSSLTPGRKKVYNEQFF
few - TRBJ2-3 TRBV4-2 TGTGCCAGCAGCCAAGATTGGCGGCGCACAGATACGCAGTATTTT CASSQDWRRTDTQYF
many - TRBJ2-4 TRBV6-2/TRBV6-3 TGTGCCAGCAGCTCCGGGACCCAAGGAAACATTCAGTACTTC CASSSGTQGNIQYF
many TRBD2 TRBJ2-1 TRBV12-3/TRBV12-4 TGTGCCAGCAGTCTAGCCCGGGGGGGCTATGAGCAGTTCTTC CASSLARGGYEQFF
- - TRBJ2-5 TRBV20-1 TGCAGTGCTCCCCAGGTCTCATTCGGGGGCTGGGAAGAGACCCAGTACTTC CSAPQVSFGGWEETQYF
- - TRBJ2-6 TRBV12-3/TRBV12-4 TGTGCCAGCAGTTTTACATGGGGCCAGGGGAGGATCTCTGGGGCCAACGTCCTGACTTTC CASSFTWGQGRISGANVLTF
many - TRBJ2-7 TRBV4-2 TGTGCCAGCAGCCAAGAAGGGTTGGGAGCGGCCGAGCAGTACTTC CASSQEGLGAAEQYF
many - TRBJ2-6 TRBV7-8 TGTGCCAGCAGCTTAGCCCGACTCACGAGACGCTCTGGGGCCAACGTCCTGACTTTC CASSLARLTRRSGANVLTF
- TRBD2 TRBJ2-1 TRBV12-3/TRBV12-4 TGTGCCAGCAGGGCCGGGACTAGCGGGAGATTACATGAGCAGTTCTTC CASRAGTSGRLHEQFF
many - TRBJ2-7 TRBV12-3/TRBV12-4 TGTGCCAGCAGTTTAGGCCCATATGGGGAGCAGTACTTC CASSLGPYGEQYF
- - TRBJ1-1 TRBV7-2 TGTGCCAGCAGCTTATTGGCAAGACCTGAAGCTTTCTTT CASSLLARPEAFF
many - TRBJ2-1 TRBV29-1 TGCAGCGTTGATGGCGGGACCACCTACAATGAGCAGTTCTTC CSVDGGTTYNEQFF
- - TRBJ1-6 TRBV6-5 TGTGCCAGCAGTTACTCAGGGTGGGGTAGTAATTCACCCCTCCACTTT CASSYSGWGSNSPLHF
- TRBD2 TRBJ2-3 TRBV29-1 TGCAGCGTTGTCCCTAGCGGGAGAAGAAGCAAAGATACGCAGTATTTT CSVVPSGRRSKDTQYF
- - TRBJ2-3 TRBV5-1 TGCGCCAGCAGCTTGGCGGAGCCCGAAGATACGCAGTATTTT CASSLAEPEDTQYF
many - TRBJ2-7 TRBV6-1 TGTGCCAGCAGTGAATTGAGAAGCTCCTACGAGCAGTACTTC CASSELRSSYEQYF
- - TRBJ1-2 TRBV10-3 TGTGCCATCAGTGAGTCTCAGGGCCTCCTCGCTAACTATGGCTACACCTTC CAISESQGLLANYGYTF
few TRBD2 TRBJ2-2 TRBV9 TGTGCCAGCAGCGTACTCTCGCGACTAGCGAATACCGGGGAGCTGTTTTTT CASSVLSRLANTGELFF
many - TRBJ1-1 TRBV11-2 TGTGCCAGCAGCTTGTATGCAATTCGCGCTGAAGCTTTCTTT CASSLYAIRAEAFF
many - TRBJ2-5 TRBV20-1 TGCAGTGCCACTAGAATGCAGTTCCAAGAGACCCAGTACTTC CSATRMQFQETQYF
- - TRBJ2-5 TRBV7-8 TGTGCCAACAGCGACTACTACCGAGAGGAGACCCAGTACTTC CANSDYYREETQYF
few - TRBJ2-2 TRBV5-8 TGTGCCAGCAGCGATCACCCGGGGGGCGGATACACCGGGGAGCTGTTTTTT CASSDHPGGGYTGELFF
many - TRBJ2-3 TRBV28 TGTGCCAGCAGTTCTACCTGGGGTACGCAGTATTTT CASSSTWGTQYF
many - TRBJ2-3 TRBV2 TGTGCCAGCAGTGTAGACTACGATACGCAGTATTTT CASSVDYDTQYF
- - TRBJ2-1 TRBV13 TGTGCCAGCAGCCGCTTAGAAGGTTCTGAGCAGTTCTTC CASSRLEGSEQFF